This T cell receptor (beta chain) was observed in a study of OX40 agonist ivuxolimab in advanced cancers. Assay used: immunoSEQ multiplex PCR; TCRdb lists only in-frame clones, some missing. The repertoire holds about 120,000 clones, with just under 95% as singletons. The CDR3 extends over 14 amino acids. V lost 2 bases, J lost 1 base, and 8 bases lay in between. CDR1 is SEHNR, CDR2 FQNEAQ, per germline (reference sequence). The sequence was collected from an adult with an advanced solid tumor such as melanoma, head and neck, liver or kidney cancer. The chain combines TRBV7-9 with TRBJ1-2; a weak D match, TRBD1 (5 bases). The source was CD4+ or CD8+ T cells sorted from blood, collected in a trial of the OX40 agonist ivuxolimab. The CDR3 reads CASSLLGGNYGYTF. CDR3 in DNA: TGTGCCAGCAGCTTACTCGGGGGTAACTATGGCTACACCTTC.